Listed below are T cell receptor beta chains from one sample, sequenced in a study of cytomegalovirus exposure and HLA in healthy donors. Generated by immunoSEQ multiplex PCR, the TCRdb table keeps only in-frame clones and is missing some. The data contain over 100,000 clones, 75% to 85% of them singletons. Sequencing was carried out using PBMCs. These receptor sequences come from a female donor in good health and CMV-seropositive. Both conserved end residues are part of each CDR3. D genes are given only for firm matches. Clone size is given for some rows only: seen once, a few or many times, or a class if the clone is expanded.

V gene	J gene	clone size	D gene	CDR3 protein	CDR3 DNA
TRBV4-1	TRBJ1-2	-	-	CASSQGDTPYGYTF	TGCGCCAGCAGCCAAGGGGACACCCCCTATGGCTACACCTTC
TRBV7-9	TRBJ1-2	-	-	CASSLTGIYGYTF	TGTGCCAGCAGCTTAACCGGGATCTATGGCTACACCTTC
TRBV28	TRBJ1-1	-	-	CASSLRTIMNTEAFF	TGTGCCAGCAGTCTACGGACAATCATGAACACTGAAGCTTTCTTT
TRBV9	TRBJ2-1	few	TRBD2	CASSETLAGDNNEQFF	TGTGCCAGCAGCGAGACCCTAGCGGGCGATAACAATGAGCAGTTCTTC
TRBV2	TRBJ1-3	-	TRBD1	CASSERQGSKRPSGNTIYF	TGTGCCAGCAGTGAACGACAGGGCTCCAAAAGACCCTCTGGAAACACCATATATTTT
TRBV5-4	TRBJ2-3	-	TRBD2	CASSLARGLAYSTDTQYF	TGTGCCAGCAGCTTGGCCCGGGGACTAGCGTATAGCACAGATACGCAGTATTTT
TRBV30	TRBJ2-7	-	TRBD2	CACHSTGLAGSEQYF	TGTGCCTGCCACTCCACGGGACTAGCGGGAAGCGAGCAGTACTTC
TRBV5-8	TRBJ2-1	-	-	CASRNRNEQFF	TGTGCCAGCAGAAACAGAAATGAGCAGTTCTTC
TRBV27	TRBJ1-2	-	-	CASSLRGFRRDQYGYTF	TGTGCCAGCAGTTTAAGGGGTTTTCGCAGGGATCAATATGGCTACACCTTC
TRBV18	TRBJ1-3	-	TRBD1	CASSLGTGSSGNTIYF	TGTGCCAGCTCACTCGGGACAGGGAGCTCTGGAAACACCATATATTTT
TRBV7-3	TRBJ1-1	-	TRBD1	CASSPDRGPNTEAFF	TGTGCCAGCAGCCCAGACAGGGGGCCGAACACTGAAGCTTTCTTT
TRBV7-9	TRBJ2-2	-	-	CASSAGRRVDGELFF	TGTGCCAGCAGCGCAGGACGGAGGGTAGACGGGGAGCTGTTTTTT
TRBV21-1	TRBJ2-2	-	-	CASSRTSGYTGELFF	TGTGCCAGCAGTAGGACTAGCGGGTACACCGGGGAGCTGTTTTTT
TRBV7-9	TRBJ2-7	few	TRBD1	CASSLVTGTVSYEQYF	TGTGCCAGCAGCTTGGTTACAGGGACAGTCTCCTACGAGCAGTACTTC
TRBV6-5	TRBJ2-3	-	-	CASSFRLEVDTQYF	TGTGCCAGCAGCTTCCGACTAGAGGTAGATACGCAGTATTTT
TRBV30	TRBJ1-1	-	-	CAWSSDRNTEAFF	TGTGCCTGGAGTTCAGACAGGAACACTGAAGCTTTCTTT
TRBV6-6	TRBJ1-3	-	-	CARWGRVVGNTIYF	TGTGCCAGGTGGGGGCGAGTAGTTGGAAACACCATATATTTT
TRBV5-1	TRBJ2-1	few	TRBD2	CASSLGREVLYNEQFF	TGCGCCAGCAGCTTGGGTCGGGAGGTGTTGTACAATGAGCAGTTCTTC
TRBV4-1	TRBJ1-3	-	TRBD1	CASKGTGSGNTIYF	TGCGCCAGCAAGGGGACAGGCTCTGGAAACACCATATATTTT
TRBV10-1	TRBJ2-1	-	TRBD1	CASSRDREGDEQFF	TGCGCCAGCAGTCGGGACAGGGAGGGCGATGAGCAGTTCTTC
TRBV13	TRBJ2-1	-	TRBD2	CASSLGPLAGVYNEQFF	TGTGCCAGCAGCTTAGGCCCCCTAGCGGGAGTCTACAATGAGCAGTTCTTC
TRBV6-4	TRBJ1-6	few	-	CASSIRATYNSPLHF	TGTGCCAGCAGTATCAGGGCTACCTATAATTCACCCCTCCACTTT
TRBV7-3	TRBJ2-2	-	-	CASRRGMGDTGELFF	TGTGCCAGCAGACGGGGGATGGGGGACACCGGGGAGCTGTTTTTT
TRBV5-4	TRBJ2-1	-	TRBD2	CASSLGLGVAGDLNEQFF	TGTGCCAGCAGCTTGGGGCTTGGAGTAGCGGGAGACTTAAATGAGCAGTTCTTC
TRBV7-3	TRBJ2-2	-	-	CASSTYGGELFF	TGTGCCAGCAGCACCTATGGCGGGGAGCTGTTTTTT
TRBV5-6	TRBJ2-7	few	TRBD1	CASSTRDRELVDEQYF	TGTGCCAGCAGCACCCGGGACAGGGAGTTGGTCGACGAGCAGTACTTC
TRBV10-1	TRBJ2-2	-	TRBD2	CASNSGGANTGELFF	TGCGCCAGCAATTCCGGGGGGGCCAACACCGGGGAGCTGTTTTTT
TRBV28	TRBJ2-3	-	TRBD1	CASSLPGGSSDTQYF	TGTGCCAGCAGTTTACCAGGGGGCAGTTCAGATACGCAGTATTTT
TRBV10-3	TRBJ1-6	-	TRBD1	CAISDGTEFSPLHF	TGTGCCATCAGTGATGGGACAGAATTTTCACCCCTCCACTTT
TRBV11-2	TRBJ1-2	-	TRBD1	CASSLQKGQGVYSGYTF	TGTGCCAGCAGCTTACAAAAGGGACAGGGGGTCTATTCAGGCTACACCTTC
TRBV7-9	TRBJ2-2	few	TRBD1	CSSSLSRGQKNTGELFF	TGTTCCAGCAGCTTATCACGGGGACAGAAGAACACCGGGGAGCTGTTTTTT
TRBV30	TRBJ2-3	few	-	CAWSSWVGRRKYTDTQYF	TGTGCCTGGAGTAGCTGGGTGGGCCGCCGAAAATACACAGATACGCAGTATTTT
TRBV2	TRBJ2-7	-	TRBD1	CASRADRVSEQYF	TGTGCCAGCAGGGCGGACAGGGTTTCCGAGCAGTACTTC
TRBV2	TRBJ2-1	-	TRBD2	CASRRTSVDNEQFF	TGTGCCAGCAGGAGGACTAGCGTAGACAATGAGCAGTTCTTC
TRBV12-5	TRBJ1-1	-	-	CASGLSGVTEAFF	TGTGCTAGTGGTTTGTCAGGGGTTACTGAAGCTTTCTTT
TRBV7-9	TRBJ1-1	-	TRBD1	CATYRTGQNTEAFF	TGTGCCACCTACCGGACAGGACAGAACACTGAAGCTTTCTTT
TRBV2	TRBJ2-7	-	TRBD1	CASRTGSYEQYF	TGTGCCAGTAGGACAGGCTCCTACGAGCAGTACTTC
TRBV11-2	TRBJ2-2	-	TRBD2	CATSGTSGAGELFF	TGTGCCACCTCCGGGACTAGTGGCGCCGGGGAGCTGTTTTTT
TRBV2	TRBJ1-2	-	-	CASGHQANYGYTF	TGTGCCAGCGGGCACCAAGCTAACTATGGCTACACCTTC
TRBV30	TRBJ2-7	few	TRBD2	CAWGRPGGYEQYF	TGTGCCTGGGGAAGGCCGGGGGGCTACGAGCAGTACTTC
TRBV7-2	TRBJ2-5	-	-	CASSLAGRETQYF	TGTGCCAGCAGCTTAGCAGGGAGAGAGACCCAGTACTTC
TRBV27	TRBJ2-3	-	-	CASSYILDSPSTDTQYF	TGTGCCAGCAGTTATATCCTAGATAGCCCAAGCACAGATACGCAGTATTTT
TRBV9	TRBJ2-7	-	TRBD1	CASSATGTGGSGYEQYF	TGTGCCAGCAGCGCCACCGGGACAGGGGGTTCGGGCTACGAGCAGTACTTC
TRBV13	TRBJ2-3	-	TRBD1	CASSLKGATDTQYF	TGTGCCAGCAGCTTAAAGGGGGCCACAGATACGCAGTATTTT
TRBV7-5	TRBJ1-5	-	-	CVRSLIRAQGWEQPQHF	TGTGTCAGAAGCTTGATAAGGGCACAGGGTTGGGAGCAGCCCCAGCATTTT
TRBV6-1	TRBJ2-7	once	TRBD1	CASLTTGHYEQYF	TGTGCCAGCCTAACGACAGGGCACTACGAGCAGTACTTC
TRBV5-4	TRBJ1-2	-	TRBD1	CASSQADRGSGYTF	TGTGCCAGCAGCCAAGCCGACAGGGGCTCTGGCTACACCTTC
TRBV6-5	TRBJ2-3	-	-	CASSSRPGTSTDTQYF	TGTGCCAGCAGTTCGAGGCCCGGGACAAGCACAGATACGCAGTATTTT